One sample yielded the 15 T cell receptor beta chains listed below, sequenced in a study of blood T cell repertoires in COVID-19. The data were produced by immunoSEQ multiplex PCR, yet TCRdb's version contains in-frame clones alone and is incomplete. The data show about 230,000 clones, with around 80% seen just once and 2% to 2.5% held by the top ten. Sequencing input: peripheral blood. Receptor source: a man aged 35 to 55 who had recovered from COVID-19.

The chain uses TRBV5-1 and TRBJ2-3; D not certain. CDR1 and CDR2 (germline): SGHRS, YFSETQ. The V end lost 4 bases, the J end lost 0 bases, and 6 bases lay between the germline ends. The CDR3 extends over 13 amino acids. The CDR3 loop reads CASSPGSTDTQYF. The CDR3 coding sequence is TGCGCCAGCAGCCCAGGCAGCACAGATACGCAGTATTTT.

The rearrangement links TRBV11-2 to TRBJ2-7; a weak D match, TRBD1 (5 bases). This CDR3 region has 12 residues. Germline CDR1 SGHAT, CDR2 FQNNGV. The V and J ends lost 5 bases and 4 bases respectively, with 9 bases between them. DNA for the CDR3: TGTGCCAGCAGCCCGAACAGGTACGAGCAGTACTTC. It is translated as CASSPNRYEQYF.

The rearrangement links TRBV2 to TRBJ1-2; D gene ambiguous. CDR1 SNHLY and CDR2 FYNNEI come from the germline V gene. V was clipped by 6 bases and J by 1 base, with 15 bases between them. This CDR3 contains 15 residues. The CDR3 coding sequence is TGTGCCAGCAGCGACCTACTAGGAGTTAACTATGGCTACACCTTC. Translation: CASSDLLGVNYGYTF.

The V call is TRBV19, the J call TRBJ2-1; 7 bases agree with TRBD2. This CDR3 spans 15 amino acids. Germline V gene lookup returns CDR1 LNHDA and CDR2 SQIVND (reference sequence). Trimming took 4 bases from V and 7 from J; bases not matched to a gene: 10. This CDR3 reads CASSNGAGVGNEQFF. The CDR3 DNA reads TGTGCCAGTAGTAATGGGGCGGGAGTAGGAAATGAGCAGTTCTTC. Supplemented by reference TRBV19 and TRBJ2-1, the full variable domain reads DGGITQSPKYLFRKEGQNVTLSCEQNLNHDAMYWYRQDPGQGLRLIYYSQIVNDFQKGDIAEGYSVSREKKESFPLTVTSAQKNPTAFYLCASSNGAGVGNEQFFGPGTRLTVL.

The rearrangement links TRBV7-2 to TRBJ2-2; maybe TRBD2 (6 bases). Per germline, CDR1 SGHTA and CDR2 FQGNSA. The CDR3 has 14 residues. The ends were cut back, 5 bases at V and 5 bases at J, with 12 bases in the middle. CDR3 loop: CASSVSSATGELFF. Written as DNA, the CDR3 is TGTGCCAGCAGCGTATCTAGCGCAACCGGGGAGCTGTTTTTT.

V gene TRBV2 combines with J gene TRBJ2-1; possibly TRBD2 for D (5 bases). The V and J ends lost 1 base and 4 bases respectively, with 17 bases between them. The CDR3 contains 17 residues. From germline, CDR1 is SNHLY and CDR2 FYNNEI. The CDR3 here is CASSEDSSGNSYNEQFF. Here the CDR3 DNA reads TGTGCCAGCAGTGAAGATAGTTCCGGGAACTCATACAATGAGCAGTTCTTC.

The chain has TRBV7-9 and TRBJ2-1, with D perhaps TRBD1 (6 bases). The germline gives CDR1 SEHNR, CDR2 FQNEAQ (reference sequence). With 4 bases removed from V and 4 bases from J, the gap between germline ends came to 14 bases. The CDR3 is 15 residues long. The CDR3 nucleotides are TGTGCCAGCAGCTCAGGGGACGGAGCATACAATGAGCAGTTCTTC. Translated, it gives CASSSGDGAYNEQFF.

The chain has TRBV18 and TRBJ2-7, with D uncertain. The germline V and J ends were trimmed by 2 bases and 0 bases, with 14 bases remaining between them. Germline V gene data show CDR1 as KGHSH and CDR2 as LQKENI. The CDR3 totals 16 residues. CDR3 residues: CASSPGLSDNSYEQYF. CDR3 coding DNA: TGTGCCAGCTCACCAGGTCTTTCCGACAACTCCTACGAGCAGTACTTC. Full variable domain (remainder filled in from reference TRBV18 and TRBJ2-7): NAGVMQNPRHLVRRRGQEARLRCSPMKGHSHVYWYRQLPEEGLKFMVYLQKENIIDESGMPKERFSAEFPKEGPSILRIQQVVRGDSAAYFCASSPGLSDNSYEQYFGPGTRLTVT.

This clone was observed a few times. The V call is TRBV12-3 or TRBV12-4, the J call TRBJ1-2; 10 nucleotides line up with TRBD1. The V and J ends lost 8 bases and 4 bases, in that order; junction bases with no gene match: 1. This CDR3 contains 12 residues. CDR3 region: CASGQGGYGYTF. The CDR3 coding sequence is TGTGCCAGCGGACAGGGGGGCTATGGCTACACCTTC.

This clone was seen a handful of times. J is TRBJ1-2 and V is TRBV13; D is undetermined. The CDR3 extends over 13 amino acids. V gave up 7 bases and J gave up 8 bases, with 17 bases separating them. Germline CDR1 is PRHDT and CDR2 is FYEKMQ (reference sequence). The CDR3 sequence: CASTLTGSAGYTF. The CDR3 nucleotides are TGTGCCAGCACCCTCACCGGGTCTGCGGGCTACACCTTC.

The CDR3 DNA follows: TGTGCCAGCAGTTACGAGGGATCGGGATATGGCTACACCTTC. Translated: CASSYEGSGYGYTF. The chain carries TRBV6-5 and TRBJ1-2; no definite D call. CDR1 MNHEY and CDR2 SVGAGI come from the germline V gene. Trimming removed 2 bases from V and 5 bases from J, with 12 bases in between. This CDR3 has 14 residues.

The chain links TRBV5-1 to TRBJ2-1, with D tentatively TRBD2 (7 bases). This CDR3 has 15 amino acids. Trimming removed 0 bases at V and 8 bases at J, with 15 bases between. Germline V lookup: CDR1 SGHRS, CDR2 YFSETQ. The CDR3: CASSLAGGSVYEQFF. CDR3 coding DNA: TGCGCCAGCAGCTTGGCGGGGGGCAGTGTATATGAGCAGTTCTTC.

This chain's CDR3 is CASSQQAGLGYGYTF. DNA of the CDR3: TGCGCCAGCAGCCAACAAGCGGGATTAGGCTATGGCTACACCTTC. The genes are TRBV4-3 and TRBJ1-2; D unresolved. The CDR3 is made up of 15 amino acids. The V gene lost 2 bases and the J gene lost 4 bases, with 14 bases spanning the gap. Germline values: CDR1 LGHNA, CDR2 YSLEER.

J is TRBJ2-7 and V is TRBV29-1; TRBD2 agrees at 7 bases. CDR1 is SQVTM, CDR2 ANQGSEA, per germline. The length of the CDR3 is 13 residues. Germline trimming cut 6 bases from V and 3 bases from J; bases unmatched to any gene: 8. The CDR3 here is CSVDGGGVYEQYF. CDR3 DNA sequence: TGCAGCGTCGACGGGGGAGGGGTCTACGAGCAGTACTTC.

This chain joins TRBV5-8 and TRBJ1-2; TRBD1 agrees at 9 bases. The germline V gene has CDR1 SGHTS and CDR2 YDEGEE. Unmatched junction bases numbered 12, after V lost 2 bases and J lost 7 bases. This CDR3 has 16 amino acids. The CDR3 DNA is TGTGCCAGCAGCTTATTTGGGACAGGGTCGGCTGGTGGCTACACCTTC. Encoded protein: CASSLFGTGSAGGYTF.